This T cell receptor beta chain is from a study of T cell repertoires in cytomegalovirus infection. In the study overall: Indications came from public TCR beta signatures; they pointed to CMV infection and to a matching HLA type.

MiXCR, applied by TCRdb to the reads, yields one record per CDR3 protein. Seen here are hundreds of thousands of distinct CDR3 sequences, roughly 15% observed once, and the top ten hold around 12%. Whole-study findings and limits: CMV-specific TCR beta clonotypes restricted by HLA-C were the ones dominating the ex vivo response.

This clonotype was detected ten times or more. What it binds is unknown. The CDR3 extends over 17 amino acids. Trimming took off 0 bases at V and 3 bases at J, with 12 bases between the two ends. Germline V lookup: CDR1 MNHEY, CDR2 SMNVEV (reference sequence). The sequenced material came from PBMCs. This TCR was sampled from a human donor in good health (CMV status not recorded). Some clones in this sample may be carry-over from other donors' samples. This chain uses TRBV27 with TRBJ1-6; D gene ambiguous. The CDR3 region has the DNA TGTGCCAGCAGTTTATCTCTCGGGTCCAACTATAATTCACCCCTCCACTTT. It translates to CASSLSLGSNYNSPLHF.